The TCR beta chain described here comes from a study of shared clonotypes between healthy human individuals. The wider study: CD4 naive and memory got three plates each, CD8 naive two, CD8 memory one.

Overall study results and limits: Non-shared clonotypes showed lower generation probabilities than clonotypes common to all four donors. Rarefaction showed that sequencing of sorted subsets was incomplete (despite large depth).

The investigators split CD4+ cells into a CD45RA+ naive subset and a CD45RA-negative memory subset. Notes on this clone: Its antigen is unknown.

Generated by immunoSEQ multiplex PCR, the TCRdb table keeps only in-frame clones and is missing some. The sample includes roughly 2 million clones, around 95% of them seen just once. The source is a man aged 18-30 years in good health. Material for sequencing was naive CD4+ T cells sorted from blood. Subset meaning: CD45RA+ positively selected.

CDR3 bases: TGTGCCAGTAGTATTGGGACAGGGCACACTGAAGCTTTCTTT. It translates to CASSIGTGHTEAFF. This rearrangement joins TRBV19 to TRBJ1-1; 9 bases are a match to TRBD1. V was clipped by 3 bases and J by 3 bases; unmatched bases: 2. The germline gives CDR1 LNHDA, CDR2 SQIVND (reference sequence). The CDR3 extends over 14 amino acids.